The 2 T cell receptor beta chains given below trace back to one sample, sequenced in a study of blood T cell repertoires in COVID-19. Some clones are missing from TCRdb's copy, which holds only in-frame ones; the method was immunoSEQ multiplex PCR. The sample shows more than 100,000 clones, about 90% of them seen only once. Sample: peripheral blood. The source is a woman aged 55 to 70 with acute or convalescent COVID-19.

This clone was observed a handful of times. This chain connects TRBV6-1 to TRBJ2-7; D uncertain. CDR3 size: 18 residues. From germline, CDR1 is MNHNS and CDR2 SASEGT. V was pared by 0 bases and J by 0 bases, with 18 bases between. Written as DNA, the CDR3 is TGTGCCAGCAGTGAAGCTGCTATCCTACAGATTGTCTCCTACGAGCAGTACTTC. Its protein is CASSEAAILQIVSYEQYF.

This chain connects TRBV6-2 or TRBV6-3 to TRBJ1-1, with D perhaps matching TRBD1 (5 bases). The CDR3 sequence is 14 residues long. Germline V gene lookup returns CDR1 MNHEY and CDR2 SVGEGT. Between the trimmed V and J ends, which lost 0 bases and 6 bases, there was a span of 11 bases. The CDR3 is CASSYSDWGAEAFF. CDR3 DNA: TGTGCCAGCAGTTACTCGGATTGGGGGGCTGAAGCTTTCTTT.